The subject of this entry is one T cell receptor beta chain. The data were obtained in a study of blood T cell repertoires in COVID-19. Using immunoSEQ multiplex PCR, the repertoire was profiled, and TCRdb retains in-frame clones only, with some absent. The sample includes 250,000 or so clones, 83% seen only once; the top ten take 3.6%. The CDR3 length is 12 residues. Trimming cost V 8 bases and J 6 bases; bases outside gene matches: 3. The clonotype was recovered from a woman in her thirties or forties who had been exposed to COVID-19. The source material was PBMCs or T cells enriched from blood (not recorded which). The chain joins TRBV12-3 or TRBV12-4 to TRBJ2-2; 7 bases are shared with TRBD1. CDR3: CASCQGAGELFF. The CDR3 nucleotides read TGTGCCAGCTGTCAGGGGGCCGGGGAGCTGTTTTTT.